This TCR beta chain stems from a study of T cell responses to AZD1222 COVID-19 vaccine. The protocol was immunoSEQ multiplex PCR, while the TCRdb copy is restricted to in-frame clones and leaves out a portion. The sample consists of some 150,000 clones, 70% to 90% of them appearing once. V lost 2 bases, J lost 2 bases, and 5 bases lay in between. CDR3 length: 13 amino acids. This material consisted of peripheral blood, taken on day 0 of AZD1222 vaccination. The rearrangement joins TRBV12-3 or TRBV12-4 to TRBJ2-3; D gene unclear. This clonotype was sampled from an adult in good health. In nucleotides, the CDR3 is TGTGCCAGCAGTTTAAAACCCACAGATACGCAGTATTTT. Translated, it gives CASSLKPTDTQYF.